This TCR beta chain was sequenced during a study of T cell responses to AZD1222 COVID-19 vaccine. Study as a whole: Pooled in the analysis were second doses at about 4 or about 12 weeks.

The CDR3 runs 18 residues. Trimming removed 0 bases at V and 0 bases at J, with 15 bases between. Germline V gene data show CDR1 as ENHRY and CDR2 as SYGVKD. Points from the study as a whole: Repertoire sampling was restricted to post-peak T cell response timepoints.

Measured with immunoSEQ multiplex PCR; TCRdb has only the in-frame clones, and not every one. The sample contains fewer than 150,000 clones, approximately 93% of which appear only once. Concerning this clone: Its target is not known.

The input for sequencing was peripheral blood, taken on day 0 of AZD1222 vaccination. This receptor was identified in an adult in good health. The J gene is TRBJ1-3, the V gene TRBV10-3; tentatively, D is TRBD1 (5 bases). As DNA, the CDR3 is TGTGCCATCAGTGAGTCCCTCGGGGAGGGGATCTCTGGAAACACCATATATTTT. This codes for CAISESLGEGISGNTIYF.